This T cell receptor (beta chain) was found in a study of cytomegalovirus exposure and HLA in healthy donors. Germline loops: CDR1 MNHEY, CDR2 SVGAGI. Trimming took 8 bases from V and 3 from J, leaving 13 bases between them. There are 14 residues in the CDR3. As regards this clone: Its antigen remains unknown.

The PCR had 60 Vbeta and 13 Jbeta primers. Per the study methods: Later analysis identified some 88 million unique TCR beta chains, about 10 million shared. This table comes from immunoSEQ multiplex PCR, and its TCRdb copy is limited to in-frame clones, with some not included. Clone size and V and J calls were adopted from that table, with D and trimming inferred from the DNA. The repertoire consists of 120,000 or so clones, with roughly 85% occurring once and the leading ten covering about 20%. Study-level results: Certain indistinguishable V segments, among them TRBV6-2 and TRBV6-3, were excluded. Later work found that TCR association rates differed between HLA loci; DRB1 had the most and HLA-C the fewest.

The sample comprised PBMCs. This rearrangement joins TRBV6-5 to TRBJ1-4, with D uncertain. The sequence was obtained from a young man in good health and CMV-seropositive. The chain's CDR3 is CASSTVAPNEKLFF. In DNA, the CDR3 is TGTGCCAGCTCAACAGTTGCGCCTAATGAAAAACTGTTTTTT.